These 30 T cell receptor beta chains share one sample of origin, sequenced in a study of cytomegalovirus exposure and HLA in healthy donors. It was with 60 Vbeta and 13 Jbeta primers that the PCR ran. Produced via immunoSEQ multiplex PCR; TCRdb's table is partial and in-frame only. This sample yields roughly 100,000 clones, of which 71% are seen a single time; over 2.5% belongs to the top ten. Sequenced input: PBMCs. The receptors originated from a female donor in good health and CMV-seronegative.

This clone was seen a few times. The rearrangement joins TRBV7-2 to TRBJ2-1; a weak D match, TRBD2 (6 bases). V gave up 2 bases and J gave up 0 bases, with 8 bases separating them. The germline CDR1 and CDR2 sequences are SGHTA and FQGNSA. The CDR3 sequence is 15 residues long. The CDR3 DNA sequence: TGTGCCAGCAGCTTACGGGGGAGCTCCTACAATGAGCAGTTCTTC. Translated: CASSLRGSSYNEQFF.

The chain has TRBV5-6 and TRBJ1-2; no firm D call. The germline V gene has CDR1 SGHDT and CDR2 YYEEEE. Trimming removed 0 bases from V and 7 bases from J, with 16 bases in between. CDR3 size: 15 residues. The CDR3 DNA sequence: TGTGCCAGCAGCTTGGCCGGTCTGAGGAGGGTTGGCTACACCTTC. Encoded protein: CASSLAGLRRVGYTF.

The rearrangement links TRBV15 to TRBJ1-4; D not resolved. This CDR3 has 16 residues. The germline CDR1 and CDR2 sequences are LNHNV and YYDKDF (reference sequence). V was clipped by 3 bases and J by 5 bases, with 16 bases between them. The CDR3 nucleotides read TGTGCCACCAGCAGTAGAGTTCCCGTTTTGAATGAAAAACTGTTTTTT. It codes for CATSSRVPVLNEKLFF.

V gene TRBV11-3 combines with J gene TRBJ2-7, with TRBD1 as a possible D gene (5 bases). The CDR3 loop spans 12 amino acids. Trimming stripped 6 bases from V and 3 bases from J, with 9 bases between. Looked up from germline, CDR1 is SGHNT and CDR2 is YENEEA. CDR3 protein: CASSGQGYEQYF. CDR3 coding DNA: TGTGCCAGCAGTGGCCAGGGCTACGAGCAGTACTTC.

The V gene is TRBV6-5, the J gene TRBJ2-7; 8 bases map to TRBD1. The CDR3 loop spans 15 amino acids. With V trimmed by 6 bases and J by 2 bases, 9 bases remained unmatched. Germline V gene lookup returns CDR1 MNHEY and CDR2 SVGAGI. The CDR3 sequence: CASSLGQGSAYEQYF. As DNA, the CDR3 is TGTGCCAGCAGCCTAGGACAGGGTAGCGCCTACGAGCAGTACTTC.

This chain joins TRBV6-4 and TRBJ2-7, with D perhaps matching TRBD1 (6 bases). The length of the CDR3 is 13 residues. V lost 7 bases and J 6 bases, leaving 16 bases between the germline ends. CDR1 is MRHNA, CDR2 SNTAGT, per germline. CDR3 sequence: CASNNDRMGEQYF. CDR3 bases: TGTGCCAGCAACAACGACAGGATGGGCGAGCAGTACTTC.

The V and J genes are TRBV18 and TRBJ2-1, with 13 bases fitting TRBD2. Germline CDR1 and CDR2: KGHSH and LQKENI. The CDR3 is 16 amino acids. Trimming at V came to 6 bases and at J to 7 bases, leaving 9 bases not matched to a gene. The CDR3 spells CASSPGLAGARNEQFF. The DNA for the CDR3 is TGTGCCAGCTCCCCCGGACTAGCGGGAGCTCGGAATGAGCAGTTCTTC. Based on the CDR3 plus reference TRBV18 and TRBJ2-1, the full variable domain is NAGVMQNPRHLVRRRGQEARLRCSPMKGHSHVYWYRQLPEEGLKFMVYLQKENIIDESGMPKERFSAEFPKEGPSILRIQQVVRGDSAAYFCASSPGLAGARNEQFFGPGTRLTVL.

In the case of this clone: An end of the junction differs from the germline gene, which may be a read error. In the same sample, other DNA sequences code for this CDR3. This chain joins TRBV4-1 and TRBJ2-1, with TRBD2 matching over 12 bases. This CDR3 has 14 residues. The germline gives CDR1 MGHRA, CDR2 YSYEKL. The CDR3 spells CASSPRGLAGGVLF. The CDR3 DNA reads TGCGCCAGCAGCCCCCGGGGGCTAGCGGGAGGGGTCCTCTTC.

To note about this clone: At the DNA level, this CDR3 is encoded by other sequences in the same sample as well. The rearrangement links TRBV28 to TRBJ1-3, with 10 bases aligning to TRBD1. The J segment lost 0 bases and the V segment lost 4 bases, leaving 3 bases of the junction unmatched. Per the germline V gene, CDR1 is MDHEN and CDR2 is SYDVKM. The CDR3 is 16 amino acids. The CDR3 DNA follows: TGTGCCAGCAGTTCATGGGACAGGGGCTCTGGAAACACCATATATTTT. Amino acid sequence: CASSSWDRGSGNTIYF.

The sample holds one count of this clone. The chain carries TRBV6-4 and TRBJ2-1, with 11 bases matching TRBD2. The ends lost 5 bases at V and 5 bases at J; junction bases unmatched: 2. This CDR3 has 14 amino acids. Germline V gene sequence: CDR1 MRHNA, CDR2 SNTAGT. The CDR3 DNA reads TGTGCCAGCAGTCTGGGACTAGCGGACAATGAGCAGTTCTTC. Amino acid sequence: CASSLGLADNEQFF.

This clone was found a few times. The gene calls are TRBV4-1 and TRBJ2-7; possibly TRBD2 for D (5 bases). With 4 bases removed from V and 0 bases from J, the gap between germline ends came to 13 bases. The CDR3 loop spans 15 amino acids. Germline assignment: CDR1 MGHRA and CDR2 YSYEKL. CDR3 protein: CASSLRSGNSYEQYF. CDR3 coding DNA: TGCGCCAGCAGCCTTAGGTCCGGGAACTCCTACGAGCAGTACTTC.

The chain recombines TRBV27 with TRBJ2-1, with TRBD2 matching over 7 bases. The CDR3 contains 13 residues. V lost 5 bases to trimming and J lost 7 bases; unmatched junction nucleotides: 5. CDR1 is MNHEY, CDR2 SMNVEV, per germline (reference sequence). DNA for the CDR3: TGTGCCAGCAGTGGATCTAGCGGAAATGAGCAGTTCTTC. This gives the protein CASSGSSGNEQFF.

The chain employs TRBV5-1 and TRBJ2-2, with 9 bases fitting TRBD1. The CDR3 is made up of 16 amino acids. V trimming: 0 bases; J trimming: 3 bases; junction bases outside the gene matches: 3. Looked up from germline, CDR1 is SGHRS and CDR2 is YFSETQ. The CDR3 loop reads CASSLGDRGDTGELFF. CDR3 DNA: TGCGCCAGCAGCTTGGGAGACAGGGGGGACACCGGGGAGCTGTTTTTT.

This chain links TRBV29-1 with TRBJ1-1; possible D gene TRBD1, 6 bases. The CDR3 loop spans 14 amino acids. CDR1 and CDR2 (germline): SQVTM, ANQGSEA. The germline V and J ends were trimmed by 8 bases and 1 base, with 17 bases remaining between them. As DNA, the CDR3 is TGCAGCTGCGGGGGGCCCCGGGGGAACACTGAAGCTTTCTTT. It codes for CSCGGPRGNTEAFF.

The J gene is TRBJ2-7, the V gene TRBV6-1, with 7 nucleotides matching TRBD2. CDR1 is MNHNS, CDR2 SASEGT, per germline. The CDR3 runs to 11 residues. The ends lost 11 bases at V and 3 bases at J; junction bases unmatched: 4. CDR3 bases: TGTGCCGGCGGACTAGGCTACGAGCAGTACTTC. Encoded protein: CAGGLGYEQYF.

The chain links TRBV28 to TRBJ1-6; the match to TRBD1 covers 11 bases. The germline CDR1 and CDR2 sequences are MDHEN and SYDVKM. Trimming removed 9 bases from V and 8 bases from J; junction bases left unmatched: 12. The CDR3 is 16 residues long. As DNA, the CDR3 is TGTGCCAGTAAACCGGGACAGGGGGGCAACTATTCACCCCTCCACTTT. This encodes CASKPGQGGNYSPLHF.

V gene TRBV19 combines with J gene TRBJ1-2, with 9 bases lining up with TRBD1. Germline trimming cut 1 base from V and 2 bases from J; bases unmatched to any gene: 5. There are 16 residues in the CDR3. Germline assignment: CDR1 LNHDA and CDR2 SQIVND (reference sequence). The DNA of the CDR3 is TGTGCCAGTAGTATAGGGACAGGGGCTTCGAACTATGGCTACACCTTC. This sequence encodes CASSIGTGASNYGYTF.

Only one count was recorded for this clone. V gene TRBV10-3 combines with J gene TRBJ1-2; the match to TRBD1 covers 9 bases. This CDR3 has 15 amino acids. The trim removed 3 bases at V and 8 bases at J, leaving 10 bases unmatched. Germline CDR1 reads ENHRY; CDR2 reads SYGVKD. CDR3 nucleotides: TGTGCCATCAGTGATCCGGGACAGGGTCTTGTCGGCTACACCTTC. Translation gives CAISDPGQGLVGYTF.

The V call is TRBV29-1, the J call TRBJ2-7, with D maybe TRBD2 (5 bases). Trimming cost V 5 bases and J 3 bases, with 14 bases left between them. From germline, CDR1 is SQVTM and CDR2 ANQGSEA. The CDR3 is 13 residues long. The CDR3 DNA reads as TGCAGCGTTCGTATAGCAGACTACTACGAGCAGTACTTC. Translating gives CSVRIADYYEQYF.

The chain uses TRBV4-1 and TRBJ1-2; no clear D gene. This CDR3 has 15 residues. Germline V gives CDR1 MGHRA, CDR2 YSYEKL. Trimming removed 0 bases at V and 4 bases at J, with 12 bases between. The CDR3 is CASSQDSPAVYGYTF. DNA for the CDR3: TGCGCCAGCAGCCAAGACTCCCCGGCGGTCTATGGCTACACCTTC.

The J gene is TRBJ2-1, the V gene TRBV5-4; 7 bases line up with TRBD2. Trimming at V came to 3 bases and at J to 9 bases, leaving 21 bases not matched to a gene. The V gene's germline CDR1 is SGHNT and CDR2 YYREEE (reference sequence). The CDR3 extends over 18 amino acids. The CDR3 coding sequence is TGTGCCAGCAGCTCCTCAAGGCGAAGGGCGGGAGCATATCGTGAGCAGTTCTTC. Translation gives CASSSSRRRAGAYREQFF. Full variable domain (missing parts from reference TRBV5-4 and TRBJ2-1): ETGVTQSPTHLIKTRGQQVTLRCSSQSGHNTVSWYQQALGQGPQFIFQYYREEENGRGNFPPRFSGLQFPNYSSELNVNALELDDSALYLCASSSSRRRAGAYREQFFGPGTRLTVL.

V and J are TRBV29-1 and TRBJ1-1, with TRBD1 matching over 9 bases. Germline lookup yields CDR1 SQVTM and CDR2 ANQGSEA. The CDR3 has 12 amino acids. Trimming took 6 bases from V and 5 from J; bases not matched to a gene: 4. CDR3 DNA sequence: TGCAGCGTGAACAGGGGGCGGACTGAAGCTTTCTTT. Translation gives CSVNRGRTEAFF.

This rearrangement joins TRBV6-1 to TRBJ2-5, with D possibly being TRBD1 (6 bases). Germline CDR1 MNHNS, CDR2 SASEGT. V lost 1 base, J lost 5 bases, and 11 bases lay in between. The CDR3 has 14 residues. This chain's CDR3 is CASSEDRVRETQYF. CDR3 coding DNA: TGTGCCAGCAGTGAAGACAGGGTGAGGGAGACCCAGTACTTC.

The chain combines TRBV7-3 with TRBJ2-5; 8 bases agree with TRBD2. The V and J ends lost 4 bases and 10 bases, in that order; junction bases with no gene match: 8. Looked up from germline, CDR1 is SGHTA and CDR2 is FQGTGA. The CDR3 has 13 amino acids. In DNA form, the CDR3 reads TGTGCCAGCAGCTCTAAGCGGGGGTATGACCAGTACTTC. This sequence encodes CASSSKRGYDQYF. Filled out from reference TRBV7-3 and TRBJ2-5, the complete variable domain reads GAGVSQTPSNKVTEKGKYVELRCDPISGHTALYWYRQSLGQGPEFLIYFQGTGAADDSGLPNDRFFAVRPEGSVSTLKIQRTERGDSAVYLCASSSKRGYDQYFGPGTRLLVL.

The chain recombines TRBV7-7 with TRBJ2-2; 10 bases are a match to TRBD2. The CDR3 covers 16 residues. J lost 2 bases, V lost 5 bases, and 5 bases had no gene match. Germline CDR1 is SSHAT and CDR2 is FNYEAQ (reference sequence). The CDR3 DNA follows: TGTGCCAGCAGCCCTCTAGCGGGAGCAAACACCGGGGAGCTGTTTTTT. Translated: CASSPLAGANTGELFF.

This clone was detected only once. The rearrangement joins TRBV27 to TRBJ2-2; TRBD2 aligns across 10 bases. The CDR3 is 19 amino acids. Germline loops: CDR1 MNHEY, CDR2 SMNVEV (reference sequence). The V and J ends lost 3 bases and 3 bases, in that order; junction bases with no gene match: 13. The CDR3 sequence: CASSFFHPASGRHTGELFF. The CDR3 coding sequence is TGTGCCAGCAGTTTCTTTCACCCGGCTAGCGGGAGACACACCGGGGAGCTGTTTTTT.

V gene TRBV5-1 combines with J gene TRBJ2-5; 10 nucleotides align to TRBD2. CDR1 and CDR2 (germline): SGHRS, YFSETQ. V gave up 0 bases and J gave up 2 bases; unmatched junction bases: 4. There are 16 residues in the CDR3. The CDR3 loop reads CASSLGGTSAQETQYF. CDR3 in DNA: TGCGCCAGCAGCTTGGGGGGGACTAGCGCTCAAGAGACCCAGTACTTC.

There are a few counts of this clone. The chain is built from TRBV6-5 and TRBJ2-1, with 9 bases aligning to TRBD2. V shed 7 bases, J shed 7 bases, and the junction held 5 bases outside the gene matches. The CDR3 loop spans 13 amino acids. The V gene's germline CDR1 is MNHEY and CDR2 SVGAGI. Here the CDR3 reads CASKASGENEQFF. As DNA, the CDR3 is TGTGCCAGCAAGGCTAGCGGGGAGAATGAGCAGTTCTTC.

This rearrangement joins TRBV4-1 to TRBJ1-2, with D perhaps TRBD1 (5 bases). Deletions cut 1 base from V and 3 bases from J, with 9 bases between. Germline CDR1 is MGHRA and CDR2 is YSYEKL. The CDR3 is 14 amino acids. CDR3 nucleotide sequence: TGCGCCAGCAGCCAAGTCGGGGGGTACTATGGCTACACCTTC. Protein sequence: CASSQVGGYYGYTF.

This chain uses TRBV27 with TRBJ1-1; 9 bases agree with TRBD1. Per the germline V gene, CDR1 is MNHEY and CDR2 is SMNVEV (reference sequence). Unmatched junction bases numbered 10, after V lost 2 bases and J lost 3 bases. CDR3 length: 17 amino acids. The CDR3 DNA reads TGTGCCAGCAGTTTAGGGACAGGGTTGCTGGGGTACACTGAAGCTTTCTTT. It translates to CASSLGTGLLGYTEAFF.